This T cell receptor beta chain was sequenced in a study of CD8 T cells in Susac syndrome. When the RNA was reverse transcribed, random hexamers were used with an input of roughly 0.45 to 1 ug. Via MiXCR, TCRdb re-called the immunoSEQ multiplex PCR reads, giving one row per CDR3 protein. Of about 300,000 distinct CDR3 sequences listed, 85% are singletons. The CDR3 length is 14 residues. CDR1 LGHNA and CDR2 YSLEER come from the germline V gene. Trimming left V 1 base short and J 5 bases short, with 8 bases between. Sequenced input: CD8+ T cells from PBMCs. The chain recombines TRBV4-3 with TRBJ2-2, with D uncertain. The TCR sequence derives from a human donor with multiple sclerosis. CDR3 sequence (DNA): TGCGCCAGCAGCCAAGCGGTGGGGACCGGGGAGCTGTTTTTT. It codes for CASSQAVGTGELFF.